This is a list of T cell receptor beta chains from one sample in a study of cytomegalovirus exposure and HLA in healthy donors. Generated by immunoSEQ multiplex PCR, the TCRdb table keeps only in-frame clones and is missing some. The table includes 250,000 to 400,000 clones, over 75% detected once. The sequenced material came from PBMCs. The receptors originated from a man aged 25 to 45 in good health and CMV-seronegative. The conserved cysteine and the conserved F or W are not part of the CDR3 here. Each record gives: V gene, CDR3 protein.

>TRBV4-1
ASSQAYTDTQY
>TRBV11-3
ASSLDVGTGSTDTQY
>TRBV11-2
ASSLGQVMGSPLH
>TRBV23-1
ASSQSRGGDEKLF
>TRBV10-1
ASSSGTGLYEQY
>TRBV11-2
ASSLGPETVDYEQY
>TRBV27
ASSLGLKSSYNSPLH
>TRBV30
AWSRGFPGNQPQH
>TRBV5-3
ARSLSGTTRWTGELF
>TRBV5-6
ASSTVTGRNYGYT
>TRBV29-1
SVRTGINYGYT
>TRBV16
ASSPPRANVLT
>TRBV6-1
ASTNRDRGNQPQH
>TRBV29-1
SAKTSGGALNEQF
>TRBV11-2
ASSPTRSSGANVLT
>TRBV5-5
ASSSVGQGATDTQY
>TRBV4-1
ASSQAYRGRTEAF
>TRBV9
ASSPHRGIDAF
>TRBV4-1
ASSPFGTGVETQY
>TRBV7-6
ASSFAGEGETQY
>TRBV7-2
ASSFPSGGNTDTQY
>TRBV20-1
SARDGTGAF
>TRBV7-9
ASSLRGQGAETQY
>TRBV5-1
ASSFGVGGRTGELF
>TRBV30
ARGQPNTEAF
>TRBV29-1
SVVLMVRTVSLSYEQY
>TRBV15
ATSRALGLAEEQY
>TRBV6-5
ASSSGDRGGYGYT
>TRBV27
ASSFRGKETQY
>TRBV18
ASSPRNEIEQF
>TRBV13
ASSLRVLSYEQY
>TRBV7-9
ASSLRGWTGTNYGYT
>TRBV10-2
ASRGQNNSPLH
>TRBV14
ASSQAPRLLQY
>TRBV28
ASSLWASGGEYNEQF
>TRBV5-6
ASSLRHGNQPQH
>TRBV7-9
ASAKGSSYNEQF
>TRBV6-5
ASRSGDGYT
>TRBV14
ASSPLWAGGTYEQY
>TRBV6-1
ASSEAPGTPNTEAF